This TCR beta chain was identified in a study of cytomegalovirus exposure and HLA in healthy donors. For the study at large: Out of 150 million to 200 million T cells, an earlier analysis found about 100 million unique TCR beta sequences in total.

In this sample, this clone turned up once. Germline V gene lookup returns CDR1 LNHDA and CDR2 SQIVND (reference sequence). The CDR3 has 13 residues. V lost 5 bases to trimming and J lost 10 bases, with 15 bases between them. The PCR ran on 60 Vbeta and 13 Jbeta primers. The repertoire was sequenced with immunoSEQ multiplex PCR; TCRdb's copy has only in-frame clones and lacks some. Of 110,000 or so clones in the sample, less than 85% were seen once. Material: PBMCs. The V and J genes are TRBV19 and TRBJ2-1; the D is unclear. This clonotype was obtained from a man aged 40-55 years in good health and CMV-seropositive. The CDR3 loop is CASSPVGALEQFF. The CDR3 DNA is TGTGCCAGTAGTCCGGTAGGAGCATTAGAGCAGTTCTTC.